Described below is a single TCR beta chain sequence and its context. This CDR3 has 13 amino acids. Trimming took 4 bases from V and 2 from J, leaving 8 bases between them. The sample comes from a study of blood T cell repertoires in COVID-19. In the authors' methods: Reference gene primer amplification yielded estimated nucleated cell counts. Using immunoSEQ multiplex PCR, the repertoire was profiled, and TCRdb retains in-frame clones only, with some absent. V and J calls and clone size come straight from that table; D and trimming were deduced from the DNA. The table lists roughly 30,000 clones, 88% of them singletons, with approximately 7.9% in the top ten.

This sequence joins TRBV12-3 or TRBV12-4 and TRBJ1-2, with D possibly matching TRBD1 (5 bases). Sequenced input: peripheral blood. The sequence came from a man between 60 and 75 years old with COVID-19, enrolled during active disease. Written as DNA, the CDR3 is TGTGCCAGCAGTTCCCCAGGGAACTATGGCTACACCTTC. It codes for CASSSPGNYGYTF.